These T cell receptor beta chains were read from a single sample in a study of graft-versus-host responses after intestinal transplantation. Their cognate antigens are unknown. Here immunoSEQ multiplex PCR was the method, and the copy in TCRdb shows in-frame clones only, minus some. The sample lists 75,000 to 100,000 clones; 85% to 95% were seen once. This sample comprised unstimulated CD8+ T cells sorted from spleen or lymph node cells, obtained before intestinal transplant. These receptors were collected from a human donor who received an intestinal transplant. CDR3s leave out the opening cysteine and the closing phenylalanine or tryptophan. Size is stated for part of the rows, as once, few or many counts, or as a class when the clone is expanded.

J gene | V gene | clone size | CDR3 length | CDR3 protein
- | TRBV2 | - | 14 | ASSTPDRAGPYEQY
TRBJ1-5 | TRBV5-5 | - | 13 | ASSLSGDSNQPQH
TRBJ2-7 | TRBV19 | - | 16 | ASSTPGTSGRNPYEQY
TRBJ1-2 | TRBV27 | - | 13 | ASSWSGGANYGYT
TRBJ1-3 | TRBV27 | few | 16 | ASSLSRAQDSSGNTIY
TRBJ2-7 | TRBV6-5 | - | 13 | ASSWGGGASVEQY
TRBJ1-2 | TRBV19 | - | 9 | ASSTGAGYT
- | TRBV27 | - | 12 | ASSMAGENYEQY
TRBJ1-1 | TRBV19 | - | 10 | ASTQGNTEAF
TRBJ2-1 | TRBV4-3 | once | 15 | ASSPNGAGALYNEQF
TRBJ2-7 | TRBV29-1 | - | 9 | SVTEGYEQY
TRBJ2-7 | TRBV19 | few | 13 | ASSIGTGATYEQY
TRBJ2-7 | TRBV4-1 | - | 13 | ASSHTLAGVYEQY
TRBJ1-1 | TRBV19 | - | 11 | ASDRGMNTEAF
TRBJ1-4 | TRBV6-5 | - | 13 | ASSGQGGVGEKLF
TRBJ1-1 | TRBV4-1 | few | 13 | ASSQMGQAGTEAF
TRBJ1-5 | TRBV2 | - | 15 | ASSPGQGGFSNQPQH
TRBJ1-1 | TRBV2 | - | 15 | ASSGTIGTGFYAEAF
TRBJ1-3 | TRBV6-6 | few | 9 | ASREGDTIY
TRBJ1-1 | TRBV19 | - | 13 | ASSIEATGNTEAF
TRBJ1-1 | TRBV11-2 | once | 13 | ASSLEVAGGTEAF
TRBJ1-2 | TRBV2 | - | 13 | ASTLSGSANYGYT
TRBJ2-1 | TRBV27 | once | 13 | ASSLIPPAGSEQF
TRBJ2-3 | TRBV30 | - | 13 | AWSTSETSTDTQY
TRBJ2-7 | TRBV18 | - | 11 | ASRTGDSYEQY
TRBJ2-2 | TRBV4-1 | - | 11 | ASSQAGFGELF
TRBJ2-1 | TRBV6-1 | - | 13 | ASSEASGSYNEQF
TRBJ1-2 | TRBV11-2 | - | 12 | ASSLLTGSYGYT
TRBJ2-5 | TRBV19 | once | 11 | ASTPTGGETQY
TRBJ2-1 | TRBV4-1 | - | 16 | ASSQAHLLAAAYNEQF
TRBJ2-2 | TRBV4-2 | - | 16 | ASSPTGGRGMNTGELF
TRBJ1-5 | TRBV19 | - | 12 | ASRPGQSNQPQH
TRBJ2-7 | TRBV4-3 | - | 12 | ASSQSSGSYEQY
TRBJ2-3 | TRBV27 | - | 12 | ASSLRRGGDTQY
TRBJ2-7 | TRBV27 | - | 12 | ASSLRGNSYEQY
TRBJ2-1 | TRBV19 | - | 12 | ASSMGLVNNEQF
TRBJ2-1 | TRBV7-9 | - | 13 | ASSPPSGGYNEQF